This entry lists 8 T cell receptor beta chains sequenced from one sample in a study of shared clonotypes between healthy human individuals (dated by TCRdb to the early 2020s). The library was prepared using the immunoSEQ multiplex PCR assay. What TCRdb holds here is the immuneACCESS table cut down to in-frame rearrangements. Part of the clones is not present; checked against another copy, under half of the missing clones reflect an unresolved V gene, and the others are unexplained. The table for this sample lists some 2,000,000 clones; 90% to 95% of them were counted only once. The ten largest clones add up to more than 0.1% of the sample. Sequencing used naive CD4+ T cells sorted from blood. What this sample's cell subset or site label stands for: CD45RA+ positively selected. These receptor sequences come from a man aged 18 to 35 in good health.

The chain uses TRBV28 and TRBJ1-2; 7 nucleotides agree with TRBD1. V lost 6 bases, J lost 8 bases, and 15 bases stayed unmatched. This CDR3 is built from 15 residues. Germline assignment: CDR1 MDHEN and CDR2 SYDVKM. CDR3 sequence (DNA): TGTGCCAGCAGACGCCCTTTACGACAGGGAAGGGGCTACACCTTC. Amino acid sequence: CASRRPLRQGRGYTF.

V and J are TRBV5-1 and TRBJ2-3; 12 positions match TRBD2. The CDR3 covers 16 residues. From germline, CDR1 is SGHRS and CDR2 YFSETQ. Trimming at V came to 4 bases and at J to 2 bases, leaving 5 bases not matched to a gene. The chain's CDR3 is CASSPLAGGFTDTQYF. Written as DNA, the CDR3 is TGCGCCAGCAGCCCACTAGCGGGGGGATTCACAGATACGCAGTATTTT.

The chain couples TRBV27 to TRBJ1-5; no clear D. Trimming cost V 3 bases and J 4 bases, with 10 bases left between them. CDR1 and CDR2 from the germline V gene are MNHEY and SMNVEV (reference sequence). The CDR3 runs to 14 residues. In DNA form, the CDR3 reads TGTGCCAGCAGTTTTGGAGGGTGGAATCAGCCCCAGCATTTT. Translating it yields CASSFGGWNQPQHF.

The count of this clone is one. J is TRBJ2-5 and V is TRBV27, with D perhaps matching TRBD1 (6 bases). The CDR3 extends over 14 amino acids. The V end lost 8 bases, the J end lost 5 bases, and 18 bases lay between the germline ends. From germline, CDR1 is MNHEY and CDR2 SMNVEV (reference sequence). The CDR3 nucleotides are TGTGCCAGCCGAAGACAGGCCCTCTGGGAGACCCAGTACTTC. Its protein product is CASRRQALWETQYF.

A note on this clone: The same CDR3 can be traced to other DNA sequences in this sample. Written as DNA, the CDR3 is TGTGCCAGCAGCCTAGCGGGGGGCCCCTACAATGAGCAGTTCTTC. Translating it yields CASSLAGGPYNEQFF. The chain employs TRBV7-3 and TRBJ2-1; 11 bases map to TRBD2. Germline-derived CDR1 and CDR2 are SGHTA and FQGTGA. Trimming at V came to 5 bases and at J to 2 bases, leaving 2 bases not matched to a gene. The CDR3 has 15 residues.

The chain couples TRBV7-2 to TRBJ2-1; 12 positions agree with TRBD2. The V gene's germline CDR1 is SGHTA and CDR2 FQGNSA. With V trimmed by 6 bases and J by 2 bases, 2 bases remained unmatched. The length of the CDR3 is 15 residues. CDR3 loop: CASRTSGGPYNEQFF. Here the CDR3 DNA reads TGTGCCAGCAGGACTAGCGGGGGCCCCTACAATGAGCAGTTCTTC.

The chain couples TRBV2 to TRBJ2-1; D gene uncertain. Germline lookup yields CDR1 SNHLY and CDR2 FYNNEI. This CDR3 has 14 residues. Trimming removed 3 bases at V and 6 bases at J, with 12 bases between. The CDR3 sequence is CASSDVGLFNEQFF. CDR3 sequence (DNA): TGTGCCAGCAGTGACGTCGGCCTTTTCAATGAGCAGTTCTTC.

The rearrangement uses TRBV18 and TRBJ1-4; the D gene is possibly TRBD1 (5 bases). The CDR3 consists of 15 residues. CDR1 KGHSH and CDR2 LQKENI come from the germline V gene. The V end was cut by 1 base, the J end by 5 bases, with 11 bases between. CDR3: CASSPQGLTNEKLFF. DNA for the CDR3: TGTGCCAGCTCACCACAGGGGTTAACGAATGAAAAACTGTTTTTT.